This T cell receptor (beta chain) was observed in a study of blood T cell repertoires in COVID-19. Study summary: Acute-phase and convalescent COVID-19 samples originated in the United States, Italy and Spain. Sources were T cells, B-cell-depleted T cells, or PBMCs; the material itself was cDNA or gDNA.

Authors' data handling: Estimation of nucleated cell counts relied on the amplification of reference gene primers. Only in-frame clones appear in the TCRdb table, and some are missing; sequencing was by immunoSEQ multiplex PCR. V, J and clone size are those of that table, while D and trimming were read from the DNA. The sample consists of 200,000 to 250,000 clones, about 86% of them appearing once. From germline, CDR1 is SNHLY and CDR2 FYNNEI. Trimming pared 7 bases from V and 0 bases from J, leaving 13 bases between. This CDR3 comprises 15 residues. This receptor was taken from a man younger than 35 with active or convalescent COVID-19. The rearrangement links TRBV2 to TRBJ1-3; D unresolved. Input material: peripheral blood. The DNA of the CDR3 is TGTGCCAGCAACTTGGGCAGCAACTCTGGAAACACCATATATTTT. Translating gives CASNLGSNSGNTIYF.